The sequence of this T cell receptor beta chain was determined in a study of blood T cell repertoires in COVID-19. Overall study: Nucleic acid was either cDNA or gDNA, and it came from T cells, B-cell-depleted T cells, or PBMCs.

From germline, CDR1 is LNHDA and CDR2 SQIVND (reference sequence). V shed 9 bases, J shed 1 base, and the junction held 6 bases outside the gene matches. This CDR3 is built from 13 residues. In the study's own analysis: For nucleated cells, counts were estimated from reference gene primer amplification. Data came from immunoSEQ multiplex PCR; TCRdb stores just in-frame clones and leaves some out. That table gives V, J and clone size, and the DNA gave D and trimming. The sample has 200,000 to 300,000 clones, 84% seen once. Sequencing input: peripheral blood. The chain couples TRBV19 to TRBJ2-7; 7 positions match TRBD1. The sequence was collected from a man in his forties who had recovered from COVID-19. CDR3 DNA sequence: TGTGCCAGCTCTGGACAGGTATCCTACGAGCAGTACTTC. Amino acid sequence: CASSGQVSYEQYF.